Below are 23 T cell receptor beta chains sequenced from a single sample in a study of CD8 T cells in Susac syndrome. Reverse transcription used about 0.45 to 1 ug RNA and random hexamers. From the immunoSEQ multiplex PCR reads, TCRdb called clonotypes with MiXCR, one entry per CDR3 protein. Found here are 100,000 to 150,000 distinct CDR3 sequences, nearly 95% of them singletons; the top ten hold more than 0.09%. The sample was CD4+ T cells from PBMCs. Receptor source: a human donor in good health.

The V gene is TRBV29-1, the J gene TRBJ2-5; no reliable D call. The CDR3 is made up of 11 amino acids. Germline lookup yields CDR1 SQVTM and CDR2 ANQGSEA. Trimming pared 4 bases from V and 5 bases from J, leaving 8 bases between. The CDR3 DNA is TGCAGCGTTGGGGCCAGGGAGACCCAGTACTTC. This translates into CSVGARETQYF. The whole variable domain, remainder taken from reference TRBV29-1 and TRBJ2-5, is SAVISQKPSRDICQRGTSLTIQCQVDSQVTMMFWYRQQPGQSLTLIATANQGSEATYESGFVIDKFPISRPNLTFSTLTVSNMSPEDSSIYLCSVGARETQYFGPGTRLLVL.

This rearrangement joins TRBV3-1 to TRBJ2-1; no clear D gene. Germline values: CDR1 LGHDT, CDR2 YNNKEL (reference sequence). V was trimmed by 4 bases and J by 4 bases, leaving 20 bases between them. This CDR3 region has 17 residues. The CDR3 reads CASSRPGGFPGYNEQFF. Written as DNA, the CDR3 is TGTGCCAGCAGCCGCCCAGGCGGTTTTCCGGGTTACAATGAGCAGTTCTTC.

The chain has TRBV7-2 and TRBJ2-7; D gene unclear. The germline V gene encodes CDR1 SGHTA and CDR2 FQGNSA. V shed 4 bases and J shed 6 bases, with 13 bases lying between them. There are 13 residues in the CDR3. The CDR3 is CASSSSSFGEQYF. CDR3 DNA: TGTGCCAGCAGCTCGTCTTCCTTCGGCGAGCAGTACTTC.

The chain joins TRBV3-1 to TRBJ1-3, with no clear D. This CDR3 contains 15 residues. The V and J ends lost 2 bases and 3 bases respectively, with 11 bases between them. Germline CDR1 is LGHDT and CDR2 is YNNKEL (reference sequence). The DNA of the CDR3 is TGTGCCAGCAGCCAAAGTGGCAGACTTGGAAACACCATATATTTT. Residues: CASSQSGRLGNTIYF.

The chain links TRBV6-2 or TRBV6-3 to TRBJ2-1; perhaps D is TRBD1 or TRBD2 (5 bases each). V gave up 8 bases and J gave up 8 bases, with 16 bases separating them. The V gene's germline CDR1 is MNHEY and CDR2 SVGEGT. This CDR3 has 13 residues. The CDR3 DNA reads TGTGCCAGCCGCCGGGACGCGATCGATGAGCAGTTCTTC. Protein sequence: CASRRDAIDEQFF.

The chain recombines TRBV2 with TRBJ2-1; D gene ambiguous. The CDR3 runs 12 residues. CDR1 is SNHLY, CDR2 FYNNEI, per germline. The ends were cut back, 7 bases at V and 7 bases at J, with 11 bases in the middle. The CDR3 region has the DNA TGTGCCAGCAATCAGATGGGGAATGAGCAGTTCTTC. Encoded protein: CASNQMGNEQFF.

The chain employs TRBV29-1 and TRBJ1-1; 7 nucleotides line up with TRBD1. The germline CDR1 and CDR2 sequences are SQVTM and ANQGSEA. This CDR3 contains 14 residues. V shed 4 bases and J 6 bases; nucleotides not matched to a gene: 11. This CDR3 is CSVAITGVVPEAFF. The CDR3 bases are TGCAGCGTTGCGATTACAGGGGTCGTACCTGAAGCTTTCTTT.

The genes are TRBV28 and TRBJ1-2, with D perhaps TRBD1 (5 bases). The V end lost 2 bases, the J end lost 8 bases, and 15 bases lay between the germline ends. The CDR3 is 14 residues long. Germline loops: CDR1 MDHEN, CDR2 SYDVKM. In nucleotides, the CDR3 is TGTGCCAGCAGTTTAGCGGGACGGGCTGGGGGCTACACCTTC. Protein product: CASSLAGRAGGYTF.

The V call is TRBV20-1, the J call TRBJ2-5; possibly TRBD1 or TRBD2 for D (5 bases each). Germline V gene sequence: CDR1 DFQATT, CDR2 SNEGSKA (reference sequence). The CDR3 has 12 amino acids. Trimming shortened V by 8 bases and J by 0 bases, and 10 bases separated the two germline ends. DNA of the CDR3: TGCAGTTTCGGGGCACACCAAGAGACCCAGTACTTC. This encodes CSFGAHQETQYF.

J is TRBJ2-7 and V is TRBV20-1, with 10 nucleotides matching TRBD2. This CDR3 spans 14 amino acids. The germline V gene has CDR1 DFQATT and CDR2 SNEGSKA (reference sequence). V shed 1 base and J 6 bases; nucleotides not matched to a gene: 6. The CDR3 loop reads CSARVASGSPEQYF. The CDR3 coding sequence is TGCAGTGCTAGAGTAGCTAGCGGGAGCCCCGAGCAGTACTTC.

The CDR3 nucleotides read TGTGCCAGCAGTCGGCCCCTGACTAGTAATGAGCAGTTCTTC. Translation gives CASSRPLTSNEQFF. The rearrangement joins TRBV3-1 to TRBJ2-1; a weak D match, TRBD2 (6 bases). Between the trimmed V and J ends, which lost 6 bases and 7 bases, there was a span of 16 bases. Germline V CDR1 and CDR2: LGHDT, YNNKEL (reference sequence). The CDR3 covers 14 residues.

The chain combines TRBV28 with TRBJ2-4; possibly TRBD1 or TRBD2 for D (5 bases each). This CDR3 spans 16 amino acids. The ends were cut back, 4 bases at V and 4 bases at J, with 17 bases in the middle. Germline CDR1 and CDR2: MDHEN and SYDVKM. The CDR3: CASSSGASGVKNIQYF. CDR3 sequence (DNA): TGTGCCAGCAGTTCTGGGGCCTCCGGGGTGAAAAACATTCAGTACTTC.

The V gene is TRBV6-5, the J gene TRBJ2-5; TRBD1 might be the D (6 bases). Trimming took 2 bases from V and 5 from J, leaving 21 bases between them. CDR3 length: 17 residues. The germline V gene has CDR1 MNHEY and CDR2 SVGAGI. CDR3 bases: TGTGCCAGCAGTTACCTCCGGACAGTCGAGGGCGAGGAGACCCAGTACTTC. It specifies CASSYLRTVEGEETQYF.

This chain uses TRBV5-1 with TRBJ2-5; D remains ambiguous. Germline-derived CDR1 and CDR2 are SGHRS and YFSETQ. Trimming cost V 0 bases and J 5 bases, with 11 bases left between them. The CDR3 consists of 14 residues. The CDR3 coding sequence is TGCGCCAGCAGCTTGGCGGGTAGGGTTGAGACCCAGTACTTC. Translated, it gives CASSLAGRVETQYF.

The chain is built from TRBV11-1 and TRBJ2-3; 7 bases agree with TRBD2. This CDR3 has 15 amino acids. The J segment lost 3 bases and the V segment lost 4 bases, leaving 7 bases of the junction unmatched. Germline CDR1 SGHAT, CDR2 FQDESV (reference sequence). CDR3 in amino acids: CASSSTTGGTDTQYF. DNA of the CDR3: TGTGCCAGCAGCTCGACCACGGGAGGAACAGATACGCAGTATTTT.

This sequence joins TRBV7-2 and TRBJ1-1; D is uncertain. The CDR3 loop spans 15 amino acids. Germline V gene sequence: CDR1 SGHTA, CDR2 FQGNSA. Trimming pared 2 bases from V and 7 bases from J, leaving 17 bases between. The CDR3 coding sequence is TGTGCCAGCAGCTTATTAGGCAGAACCTCGGTTGAAGCTTTCTTT. It translates to CASSLLGRTSVEAFF.

For the CDR3, the DNA is TGTGCCAGCAGCCCACAGGGGGCCTATGGCTACACCTTC. Translating it yields CASSPQGAYGYTF. The chain couples TRBV7-9 to TRBJ1-2, with 9 bases that match TRBD1. V was pared by 5 bases and J by 4 bases, with 2 bases of the junction left unmatched. Germline CDR1 is SEHNR and CDR2 is FQNEAQ (reference sequence). This CDR3 contains 13 residues.

This clonotype was counted only a few times. V is TRBV7-9 and J is TRBJ2-1, with D perhaps TRBD1 or TRBD2 (5 bases each). The CDR3 spans 15 residues. Per the germline V gene, CDR1 is SEHNR and CDR2 is FQNEAQ (reference sequence). V lost 6 bases and J 0 bases, leaving 12 bases between the germline ends. Written as DNA, the CDR3 is TGTGCCAGCAGGACCGGGACCGGCTCCTACAATGAGCAGTTCTTC. Translated, it gives CASRTGTGSYNEQFF.

The chain links TRBV7-9 to TRBJ2-6; 7 nucleotides agree with TRBD1. This CDR3 has 18 residues. Germline CDR1 SEHNR, CDR2 FQNEAQ (reference sequence). V lost 3 bases to trimming and J lost 2 bases; unmatched junction nucleotides: 10. Here the CDR3 reads CASSFGGQVIAGANVLTF. The CDR3 coding sequence is TGTGCCAGCAGCTTTGGAGGACAGGTGATCGCTGGGGCCAACGTCCTGACTTTC.

The chain joins TRBV20-1 to TRBJ2-7, with a tentative D call TRBD2 (5 bases). The ends were cut back, 5 bases at V and 0 bases at J, with 11 bases in the middle. CDR3 length: 13 residues. Germline V gene sequence: CDR1 DFQATT, CDR2 SNEGSKA (reference sequence). The CDR3 nucleotides read TGCAGTGCTCCGGACTTTTCCTCCTACGAGCAGTACTTC. Translating it yields CSAPDFSSYEQYF.

The rearrangement links TRBV29-1 to TRBJ2-2; possibly TRBD1 for D (5 bases). The ends were cut back, 0 bases at V and 5 bases at J, with 13 bases in the middle. This CDR3 region has 15 residues. Germline V gene lookup returns CDR1 SQVTM and CDR2 ANQGSEA. The CDR3 sequence: CSVEDLGARTGELFF. The CDR3 DNA sequence: TGCAGCGTTGAAGATCTAGGGGCGCGGACCGGGGAGCTGTTTTTT.

This chain uses TRBV12-3 or TRBV12-4 with TRBJ1-2, with D uncertain. This CDR3 spans 13 amino acids. Trimming stripped 7 bases from V and 8 bases from J, with 17 bases between. The CDR3 bases are TGTGCCAGCACCCTCGTCCGGCCTGGGGGCTACACCTTC. This codes for CASTLVRPGGYTF.

The chain uses TRBV28 and TRBJ2-7; maybe TRBD1 (5 bases). V was pared by 9 bases and J by 2 bases, with 8 bases between. Germline V gives CDR1 MDHEN, CDR2 SYDVKM. This CDR3 has 11 amino acids. The CDR3 DNA is TGTGCCAGTGCGACAGCCTACGAGCAGTACTTC. Translation: CASATAYEQYF.